The rows below give T cell receptor beta chains drawn from one sample of a study of cytomegalovirus exposure and HLA in healthy donors. Using immunoSEQ multiplex PCR, the repertoire was profiled, and TCRdb retains in-frame clones only, with some absent. The sample shows about 110,000 clones, around 89% of them seen only once. Material for sequencing was PBMCs. The receptor set was obtained from a woman in her 30s in good health and CMV-seropositive. CDR3s include the opening cysteine and the closing phenylalanine or tryptophan. Each record gives: clone size, V gene, J gene, D gene, CDR3 protein, CDR3 DNA. A D gene is named only where the DNA matches it firmly. Rows may omit the clone size; those that give it use once, few, many or a size class.

-	TRBV5-4	TRBJ2-5	TRBD2	CASSAGTSGGEETQYF	TGTGCCAGCAGCGCCGGGACTAGCGGGGGAGAAGAGACCCAGTACTTC
few	TRBV11-2	TRBJ2-7	-	CASSDTYEQYF	TGTGCCAGCAGCGACACCTACGAGCAGTACTTC
-	TRBV11-3	TRBJ2-1	TRBD2	CASSPSGTHLNEQFF	TGTGCCAGCAGCCCAAGCGGGACCCACCTCAATGAGCAGTTCTTC
-	TRBV5-1	TRBJ1-6	TRBD1	CASSSTGKFESPLHF	TGCGCCAGCAGCTCGACAGGGAAGTTTGAGTCACCCCTCCACTTT
-	TRBV7-9	TRBJ1-1	TRBD1	CASSRTGVTEAFF	TGTGCCAGCAGCCGTACAGGGGTTACTGAAGCTTTCTTT
-	TRBV9	TRBJ2-7	TRBD2	CASSVEGLAGGEQYF	TGTGCCAGCAGCGTAGAGGGTCTAGCGGGGGGCGAGCAGTACTTC
-	TRBV5-1	TRBJ2-3	TRBD2	CASSLGLAGGTDTQYF	TGCGCCAGCAGCCTTGGACTAGCGGGGGGCACAGATACGCAGTATTTT
-	TRBV4-1	TRBJ2-3	TRBD2	CASGGLAVTDTQYF	TGCGCCAGCGGAGGACTAGCGGTTACAGATACGCAGTATTTT
-	TRBV7-9	TRBJ2-1	TRBD1	CASSSPGQGAMRGWNEQFF	TGTGCCAGCAGCTCCCCGGGACAGGGGGCGATGCGGGGGTGGAATGAGCAGTTCTTC
-	TRBV4-3	TRBJ2-7	TRBD1	CASSQEFGTGPEQYF	TGCGCCAGCAGCCAAGAGTTTGGGACAGGGCCCGAGCAGTACTTC
-	TRBV18	TRBJ1-4	-	CASSQITGSLNEKLFF	TGTGCCAGCTCACAAATCACAGGGAGCCTGAATGAAAAACTGTTTTTT
-	TRBV11-2	TRBJ2-2	TRBD2	CASSLFRGREAGELFF	TGTGCCAGCAGCCTATTTCGGGGGAGGGAGGCCGGGGAGCTGTTTTTT
-	TRBV11-2	TRBJ2-3	TRBD2	CASSLRISGAADTQYF	TGTGCCAGCAGCCTCCGGATTAGCGGGGCGGCAGATACGCAGTATTTT
-	TRBV5-1	TRBJ2-7	TRBD1	CASSLAFWDRGHEQYF	TGCGCCAGCAGCTTGGCCTTCTGGGACAGGGGCCACGAGCAGTACTTC
many	TRBV7-2	TRBJ2-7	-	CASSLSVTGYYEQYF	TGTGCCAGCAGCTTATCGGTTACGGGGTACTACGAGCAGTACTTC
-	TRBV5-1	TRBJ1-1	-	CASSAGNTEAFF	TGCGCCAGCAGCGCAGGGAACACTGAAGCTTTCTTT
-	TRBV13	TRBJ2-5	TRBD2	CASSPGLAEETQYF	TGTGCCAGCAGCCCAGGACTAGCGGAAGAGACCCAGTACTTC
once	TRBV6-1	TRBJ2-1	TRBD1	CASNYDGTGDRGFF	TGTGCCAGCAACTACGATGGCACGGGGGACAGGGGGTTCTTC
-	TRBV7-2	TRBJ2-3	-	CASSLRNTDTQYF	TGTGCCAGCAGCCTACGAAACACAGATACGCAGTATTTT
-	TRBV11-2	TRBJ2-7	TRBD2	CASSLEGRGGLAGLPYEQYF	TGTGCCAGCAGCTTAGAAGGACGTGGGGGACTAGCGGGACTACCCTACGAGCAGTACTTC
-	TRBV2	TRBJ2-2	-	CASSEKEPTPNTGELFF	TGTGCCAGCAGTGAAAAGGAGCCGACCCCGAACACCGGGGAGCTGTTTTTT
-	TRBV5-1	TRBJ2-3	-	CASSQYGVSTDTQYF	TGCGCCAGCAGCCAGTACGGGGTTAGCACAGATACGCAGTATTTT
few	TRBV5-1	TRBJ2-7	TRBD1	CASSRTGVGVDEQYF	TGCGCCAGCAGCCGGACAGGCGTTGGCGTCGACGAGCAGTACTTC
-	TRBV18	TRBJ1-4	-	CASSTGWEKLFF	TGTGCCAGCTCAACAGGGTGGGAGAAACTGTTTTTT